This TCR beta chain was sequenced in a study of cytomegalovirus exposure and HLA in healthy donors. Whole-study results and caveats: It was about 150 TCR beta chains that were listed as cytomegalovirus-associated.

The PCR ran on 60 Vbeta and 13 Jbeta primers. Using immunoSEQ multiplex PCR, the repertoire was profiled, and TCRdb retains in-frame clones only, with some absent. The sample records approximately 180,000 clones, roughly 73% being singletons. With 5 bases clipped from V and 2 bases from J, the junction kept 8 bases outside the gene matches. The CDR3 spans 16 residues. CDR1 and CDR2 from the germline V gene are SGHRS and YFSETQ. About this clone itself: The target antigen is unknown.

This chain connects TRBV5-1 to TRBJ2-1, with 9 bases matching TRBD2. Sequencing was done on a sample of PBMCs. This sequence was found in a woman in her twenties or thirties in good health and CMV-seronegative. Written as DNA, the CDR3 is TGCGCCAGCAGATCAGCGAGCGGGAGGACCTACAATGAGCAGTTCTTC. As protein: CASRSASGRTYNEQFF.